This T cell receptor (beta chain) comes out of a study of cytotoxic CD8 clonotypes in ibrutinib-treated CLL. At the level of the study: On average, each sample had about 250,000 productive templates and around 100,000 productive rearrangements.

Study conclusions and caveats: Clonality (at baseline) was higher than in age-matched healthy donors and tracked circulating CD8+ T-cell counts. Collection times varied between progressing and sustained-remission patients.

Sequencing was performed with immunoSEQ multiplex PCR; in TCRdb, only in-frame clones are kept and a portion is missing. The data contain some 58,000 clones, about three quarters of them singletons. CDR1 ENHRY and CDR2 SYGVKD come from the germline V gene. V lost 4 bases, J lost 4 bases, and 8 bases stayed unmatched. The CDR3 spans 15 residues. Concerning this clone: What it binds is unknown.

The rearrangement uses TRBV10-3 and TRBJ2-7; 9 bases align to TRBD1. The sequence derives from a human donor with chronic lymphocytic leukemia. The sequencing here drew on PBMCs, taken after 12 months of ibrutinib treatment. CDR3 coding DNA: TGTGCCATCAGTGGGACCGGGACAGGGTCTTACGAGCAGTACTTC. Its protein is CAISGTGTGSYEQYF.